The TCR beta chain under discussion was sequenced for a study of T cells after posttransplantation cyclophosphamide. The V segment lost 1 base and the J segment 2 bases; nucleotides outside the gene matches: 5. This CDR3 comprises 16 residues. Germline values: CDR1 SGHTA, CDR2 FQGTGA. Cells defined as naive were viable CD3+CD4+ or CD3+CD8+ and CCR7+CD45RA+CD45RO-CD95-CD27+CD28+. Peripheral blood was collected from the related graft donor on the marrow donation day. This clone was counted a single time. Data came from immunoSEQ multiplex PCR; TCRdb stores just in-frame clones and leaves some out. The sample lists tens of thousands of clones, 91% seen once, with around 0.1% in the top ten.

Input material: naive CD4+ T cells sorted from blood. The chain joins TRBV7-3 to TRBJ2-5, with 9 bases that match TRBD2. The source is a man aged 25-45 years in good health and a related stem cell transplant donor. CDR3 nucleotides: TGTGCCAGCAGCTTAAAAGGGACTAGCAGACAAGAGACCCAGTACTTC. Protein: CASSLKGTSRQETQYF. The full variable domain, with the rest looked up from reference TRBV7-3 and TRBJ2-5, is GAGVSQTPSNKVTEKGKYVELRCDPISGHTALYWYRQSLGQGPEFLIYFQGTGAADDSGLPNDRFFAVRPEGSVSTLKIQRTERGDSAVYLCASSLKGTSRQETQYFGPGTRLLVL.